This TCR beta chain was obtained from a study of patients and donors after allogeneic stem cell transplantation. TCRdb independently ran MiXCR on the RT-PCR reads; one entry per CDR3 protein. The data hold roughly 250,000 distinct CDR3 sequences, with over 12% observed a single time. The CDR3 is 12 amino acids. Looked up from germline, CDR1 is SQVTM and CDR2 is ANQGSEA. The V gene lost 6 bases and the J gene lost 0 bases, with 8 bases spanning the gap. This clonotype was found many times. The receptor comes from a human donor who was either an allogeneic HSCT recipient or a stem cell or donor lymphocyte infusion donor (not recorded which). It is not recorded whose cells these are; they may come from a transplant donor. The gene calls are TRBV29-1 and TRBJ1-1; no firm D call. Sequencing was carried out using blood, either unsorted or a sorted T cell fraction (not recorded which). The CDR3 sequence: CSVLAMNTEAFF. CDR3 DNA sequence: TGCAGCGTCCTGGCCATGAACACTGAAGCTTTCTTT. Full variable domain (remainder filled in from reference TRBV29-1 and TRBJ1-1): SAVISQKPSRDICQRGTSLTIQCQVDSQVTMMFWYRQQPGQSLTLIATANQGSEATYESGFVIDKFPISRPNLTFSTLTVSNMSPEDSSIYLCSVLAMNTEAFFGQGTRLTVV.